This T cell receptor (beta chain) came from a study of blood T cell repertoires in COVID-19. The overall study: Samples of COVID-19 (acute and convalescent) were obtained from the United States, Italy and Spain. Sample material is recorded as cDNA or gDNA derived from T cells, B-cell-depleted T cells, or PBMCs.

The CDR3 sequence is 17 residues long. The V gene end was trimmed by 1 base and the J gene end by 2 bases; junction bases not matched to a gene: 6. The germline V gene encodes CDR1 SGHAT and CDR2 FQNNGV. Source study methods: Counts of nucleated cells, estimated from reference gene primer amplification, were obtained. The table came from immunoSEQ multiplex PCR; TCRdb's copy has only in-frame clones and leaves some out. The D gene and trimming were derived from the DNA, and the V and J assignments and clone size from that table. The data hold 75,000 to 90,000 clones, with about 85% observed a single time.

The sequence was collected from a man of 80 years or more with active or convalescent COVID-19. Sequenced material: peripheral blood. V and J are TRBV11-2 and TRBJ2-5; TRBD2 matches at 11 bases. CDR3 sequence reads: CASSLGILAGDQETQYF. CDR3 DNA: TGTGCCAGCAGCTTAGGAATACTAGCGGGGGATCAAGAGACCCAGTACTTC.